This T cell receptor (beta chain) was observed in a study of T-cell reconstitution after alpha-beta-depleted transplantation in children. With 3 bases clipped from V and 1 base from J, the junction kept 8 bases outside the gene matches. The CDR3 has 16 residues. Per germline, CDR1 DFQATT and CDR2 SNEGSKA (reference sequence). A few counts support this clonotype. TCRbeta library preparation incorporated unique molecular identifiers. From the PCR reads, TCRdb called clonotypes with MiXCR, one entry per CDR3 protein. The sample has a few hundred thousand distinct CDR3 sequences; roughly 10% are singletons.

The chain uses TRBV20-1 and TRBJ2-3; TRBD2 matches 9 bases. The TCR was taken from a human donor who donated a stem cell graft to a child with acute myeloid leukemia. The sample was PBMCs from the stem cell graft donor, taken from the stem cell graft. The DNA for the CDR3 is TGCAGTGCTAGTGGCGGGGGGGCCCCTGGCACAGATACGCAGTATTTT. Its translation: CSASGGGAPGTDTQYF.